This T cell receptor beta chain was documented in a study of blood T cell repertoires in COVID-19 (dated by TCRdb to the early 2020s). Some background on the complete study: Samples from collaborators originated in the United States, Italy and Spain and spanned both the acute and convalescent phases of COVID-19. The prospective study material was composed of cDNA or gDNA derived from T cells, B-cell-depleted T cells, or PBMCs. Subjects who had been exposed to COVID-19, were actively infected with it, or had recovered from it provided the deeply sampled blood TCRbeta repertoires that made up the dataset. A freely available public database, intended as a resource for researchers studying the immune response to SARS-CoV-2, is where the repertoires were released. Samples came from the ongoing ImmuneRACE study (first 160 participants) plus 1,254 subjects from 6 global collaborators. Nearly every sample came with metadata listing a de-identified subject ID, COVID-19 status, age in years and sex. Where HLA class I and class II types were available, the types were taken from metadata supplied by the sample provider, not from assay-based typing. Overall results and qualifications from the work: Clinical and demographic metadata were provided uncurated, with the amount varying by source and participant.

The CDR3 sequence holds 16 residues, the cysteine and phenylalanine included. CDR3 DNA only is kept here, 48 bases in frame from base 1. The trim is 0 bases for V and 2 bases for J, with a gap of 13 bases between the germline ends. In the germline V gene, CDR1 corresponds to SGHDT and CDR2 to YYEEEE. As regards this clone: Its antigen target is currently unknown. No quality values exist for individual bases; no much larger clone is one base distant.

TCRbeta CDR3 regions were amplified from genomic DNA by means of the immunoSEQ Assay, a bias-controlled multiplex PCR. The published analysis was carried out like this. The number of nucleated cells in each sample was estimated by amplification of reference gene primers within the assay. To quantify the absolute abundance of each unique TCRbeta CDR3 rearrangement, sequence reads were collapsed and filtered. For each sample, productive Simpson clonality was calculated by taking the square root of Simpson's diversity index across productive rearrangements. Not all clones reach the TCRdb copy of this immuneACCESS table, which keeps in-frame sequences only. Checked studies attribute under half of the gap to unresolved V genes and leave the rest unexplained. For V, J and clone size, that table is used; D and trimming come from the DNA. This sample holds more than 150,000 clones; nearly 80% were observed only once. In total, the top ten clones hold approximately 14% of the sample.

Participants in the prospective study were aged roughly 18 to 100 years, lived in over 20 United States geographic areas, and enrolled through a virtual design. In the prospective study, participants were assigned to cohorts based on the clinical history participants reported in a screening survey and a study questionnaire. Exposed participants were defined as having been in contact with someone with a PCR-confirmed or clinician-diagnosed COVID-19 case within 2 weeks of study entry. Each participant in the prospective study had whole blood, serum and a nasopharyngeal or oropharyngeal swab collected by mobile phlebotomists. Participants in the prospective study had the option to provide additional blood draws and questionnaires over a roughly two-month period. Before DNA extraction, prospective study blood samples were shipped either frozen or at room temperature.

The sequence was obtained from a man between 60 and 70 years old who had been exposed to COVID-19. Sequencing used PBMCs or T cells enriched from blood (not recorded which). The sequence joins TRBV5-6 to TRBJ2-3; D gene: possibly TRBD2, on 5 matching bases. The base sequence is TGTGCCAGCAGCTTGGGCCTCGAGGGATCCACAGATACGCAGTATTTT. Its protein reads: CASSLGLEGSTDTQYF.